This entry lists 9 T cell receptor beta chains sequenced from one sample in a study of shared clonotypes between healthy human individuals. TCRdb keeps only in-frame clones here, not all; method: immunoSEQ multiplex PCR. Of 2 million to 2.5 million clones listed, roughly 90% were seen once; the top ten hold around 0.35%. The sequencing sample was made of naive CD4+ T cells from PBMCs. Subset given: CD45RA+ positively selected. The origin of the receptors is a man younger than 35 in good health. Some clones in this sample may be carry-over from other donors' samples.

The V and J genes are TRBV5-5 and TRBJ2-6, with D perhaps TRBD1 (6 bases). The germline gives CDR1 SGHKS, CDR2 YYEKEE (reference sequence). The CDR3 covers 17 residues. V was trimmed by 4 bases and J by 5 bases, leaving 19 bases between them. This chain's CDR3 is CASSPSAGALRANVLTF. The CDR3 region has the DNA TGTGCCAGCAGCCCCTCGGCAGGGGCCCTACGGGCCAACGTCCTGACTTTC.

The rearrangement uses TRBV6-1 and TRBJ1-2, with 7 bases lining up with TRBD1. Trimming cost V 6 bases and J 6 bases; bases outside gene matches: 7. Germline assignment: CDR1 MNHNS and CDR2 SASEGT. The CDR3 is 13 residues long. CDR3 region: CASRVTGVHGYTF. The CDR3 nucleotides are TGTGCCAGCAGGGTTACAGGGGTGCATGGCTACACCTTC.

The chain links TRBV9 to TRBJ1-4; 7 bases are shared with TRBD1. The CDR3 totals 16 residues. Germline CDR1 SGDLS, CDR2 YYNGEE. J lost 1 base, V lost 2 bases, and 5 bases had no gene match. In DNA form, the CDR3 reads TGTGCCAGCAGCGTCCGGGGGGACAGAACTAATGAAAAACTGTTTTTT. It translates to CASSVRGDRTNEKLFF. Full variable domain (missing parts from reference TRBV9 and TRBJ1-4): DSGVTQTPKHLITATGQRVTLRCSPRSGDLSVYWYQQSLDQGLQFLIQYYNGEERAKGNILERFSAQQFPDLHSELNLSSLELGDSALYFCASSVRGDRTNEKLFFGSGTQLSVL.

The V and J genes are TRBV6-1 and TRBJ1-2, with 7 bases matching TRBD1. CDR1 MNHNS and CDR2 SASEGT come from the germline V gene. Trimming took 6 bases from V and 0 from J; bases not matched to a gene: 13. The CDR3 sequence is 17 residues long. For the CDR3, the DNA is TGTGCCAGCAGCGAACGGACAGGACCTCGAACTAACTATGGCTACACCTTC. Translation: CASSERTGPRTNYGYTF.

The chain combines TRBV5-1 with TRBJ2-2; D is tentatively TRBD1 or TRBD2 (5 bases each). CDR1 and CDR2 (germline): SGHRS, YFSETQ. V shed 4 bases and J shed 5 bases, with 15 bases lying between them. The CDR3 is made up of 15 amino acids. CDR3 bases: TGCGCCAGCAGCCAAAGGGACGAGTCGACCGGGGAGCTGTTTTTT. Translating gives CASSQRDESTGELFF.

J is TRBJ2-1 and V is TRBV5-1; no reliable D call. V gave up 7 bases and J gave up 9 bases, with 17 bases separating them. This CDR3 contains 13 residues. Germline CDR1 SGHRS, CDR2 YFSETQ. The CDR3 nucleotides read TGCGCCAGCGTTGGTTTGGAAAACGGTGAGCAGTTCTTC. This gives the protein CASVGLENGEQFF.

In nucleotides, the CDR3 is TGTGCCAGCAGCCTATGGGGCAGGATCTCTGGGGCCAACGTCCTGACTTTC. Amino acid sequence: CASSLWGRISGANVLTF. The chain combines TRBV7-2 with TRBJ2-6, with D possibly being TRBD1 (5 bases). The germline V gene encodes CDR1 SGHTA and CDR2 FQGNSA. The CDR3 sequence is 17 residues long. V was clipped by 5 bases and J by 0 bases, with 14 bases between them.

The V and J genes are TRBV27 and TRBJ2-2, with 12 positions matching TRBD2. The junction had 7 bases not matched to a gene; V was cut back by 2 bases and J by 0 bases. Germline values: CDR1 MNHEY, CDR2 SMNVEV (reference sequence). The length of the CDR3 is 19 residues. CDR3 sequence (DNA): TGTGCCAGCAGTTTACTGGGACTAGCGGGCGGAGCGAACACCGGGGAGCTGTTTTTT. It encodes CASSLLGLAGGANTGELFF.

The genes are TRBV7-2 and TRBJ1-5, with D maybe TRBD1 (5 bases). The CDR3 covers 13 residues. The germline CDR1 and CDR2 sequences are SGHTA and FQGNSA. Between the trimmed V and J ends, which lost 4 bases and 9 bases, there was a span of 13 bases. The CDR3 DNA sequence: TGTGCCAGCAGCTCCAATCGGGGCTGGCCCCAGCATTTT. Encoded protein: CASSSNRGWPQHF.